The 9 T cell receptor beta chains given below trace back to one sample, sequenced in a study of T cells in Graves' hyperthyroidism and ophthalmopathy. Amplification targeted TCR beta CDR3 regions from RNA transcripts. TCR CDR3 underwent first-round RT-PCR with the HTBI primer set. TCRdb recomputed calls from the multiplex PCR reads with MiXCR, one row per CDR3 protein. The top ten clones hold around 13% of a sample with hundreds of thousands of distinct CDR3 sequences, about 15% of them seen once. Sequenced material: blood. The source is a man between 18 and 29 years old with Graves' ophthalmopathy.

This clonotype has a count of ten or more. The gene calls are TRBV6-2 or TRBV6-3 and TRBJ1-5; D unclear. V was cut by 1 base and J by 3 bases, with 7 bases left in between. The CDR3 length is 14 residues. The germline gives CDR1 MNHEY, CDR2 SVGEGT. CDR3: CASSYWADNQPQHF. DNA for the CDR3: TGTGCCAGCAGTTACTGGGCGGACAATCAGCCCCAGCATTTT.

This clonotype showed up many times. This chain links TRBV20-1 with TRBJ1-2; weak D call: TRBD1 (5 bases). This CDR3 has 15 amino acids. V was shortened by 0 bases and J by 3 bases, with 14 bases between the two germline ends. CDR1 and CDR2 from the germline V gene are DFQATT and SNEGSKA (reference sequence). The DNA for the CDR3 is TGCAGTGCTAGAGAAGGTTCCCTGGGGCACTATGGCTACACCTTC. This translates into CSAREGSLGHYGYTF.

This clonotype was counted at least ten times. The rearrangement uses TRBV3-1 and TRBJ2-7; TRBD1 aligns across 8 bases. The CDR3 spans 14 residues. V lost 5 bases and J lost 5; bases outside the gene matches: 8. Germline CDR1 is LGHDT and CDR2 is YNNKEL (reference sequence). The CDR3 DNA sequence: TGTGCCAGCAGCGCCCAGGGGGCTAGCAACGAGCAGTACTTC. Translating it yields CASSAQGASNEQYF.

This clonotype occurred a few times. V and J are TRBV13 and TRBJ1-2, with D maybe TRBD1 (5 bases). CDR3 length: 15 amino acids. V lost 7 bases to trimming and J lost 4 bases, with 19 bases between them. Germline CDR1 is PRHDT and CDR2 is FYEKMQ (reference sequence). The CDR3 protein is CASNRGTPDGYGYTF. CDR3 coding DNA: TGTGCCAGCAACCGGGGGACTCCTGACGGCTATGGCTACACCTTC.

There are a few counts of this clonotype. The genes are TRBV25-1 and TRBJ2-7; 9 nucleotides agree with TRBD1. The CDR3 covers 15 residues. Trimming removed 3 bases from V and 5 bases from J; junction bases left unmatched: 8. Germline CDR1 reads MGHDK; CDR2 reads SYGVNS. CDR3 protein: CASSDPGTGNDEQYF. The CDR3 bases are TGTGCCAGCAGTGACCCCGGGACAGGGAACGACGAGCAGTACTTC.

V gene TRBV30 combines with J gene TRBJ1-3, with 9 bases identical to TRBD1. This CDR3 comprises 13 residues. Germline CDR1 reads GTSNPN; CDR2 reads SVGIG (reference sequence). The J segment lost 1 base and the V segment lost 7 bases, leaving 2 bases of the junction unmatched. CDR3 amino acids: CASDRGSGNTIYF. The CDR3 region has the DNA TGTGCCTCTGACAGGGGGTCTGGAAACACCATATATTTT.

This clonotype was seen repeatedly, ten times or more. The V and J genes are TRBV3-1 and TRBJ2-1; 10 bases fit TRBD2. Trimming removed 9 bases from V and 6 bases from J; junction bases left unmatched: 5. The CDR3 has 13 amino acids. The V gene's germline CDR1 is LGHDT and CDR2 YNNKEL (reference sequence). The DNA for the CDR3 is TGTGCCAGTAACCTAGCGGGAGTCAATGAGCAGTTCTTC. Protein: CASNLAGVNEQFF.

This clonotype was detected once. A junction boundary mismatches the germline segment, possibly from a read error. V usage is TRBV3-1 and J usage is TRBJ1-1; D gene unclear. The CDR3 totals 13 residues. CDR1 is LGHDT, CDR2 YNNKEL, per germline (reference sequence). The CDR3 coding sequence is TGTGCCAGCGGCCGCCAGGTTGACACTGAAGCTTTCTTC. Its translation: CASGRQVDTEAFF.

Notes on this clonotype: A much larger clone sits a single nucleotide away, making a read error possible. The V call is TRBV7-2, the J call TRBJ2-7, with 11 nucleotides matching TRBD2. The DNA end lines up better with TRBJ2-1; the J call may be wrong. CDR1 SGHTA and CDR2 FQGNSA come from the germline V gene. There are 15 residues in the CDR3. Here the CDR3 reads CASSKLAGATYEQFF. CDR3 in DNA: TGTGCCAGCAGCAAACTAGCGGGAGCGACCTACGAGCAGTTCTTC.